Sequencing of this TCR beta chain was carried out in a study of CD8 T cells in ankylosing spondylitis (dated by TCRdb to 2016 to 2017). Looking at the study overall: T cell receptor beta repertoires were profiled in healthy donors and ankylosing spondylitis patients so that disease-linked TCR variants could be found. The full study cohort was made up of 25 ankylosing spondylitis patients and about a hundred healthy donors. Peripheral blood was sampled, and synovial fluid was also collected from ankylosing spondylitis patients. The full study reports these points: A TCR beta motif of fewer than 10 highly homologous amino acid variants appeared characteristic of blood from ankylosing spondylitis patients. The disease-linked clones showed a CD8+ phenotype and occurred at relatively low frequencies in peripheral blood. Significant enrichment of the disease-linked clones was reported in matched synovial fluid samples from ankylosing spondylitis patients. Some motif variants were previously reported in synovial fluid and blood of reactive arthritis patients, suggesting common disease-initiation mechanisms.

These reads were obtained on an Illumina HiSeq 2500. Quantitative 5'-RACE with molecular barcodes was the method used to prepare the TCR beta libraries. As for the original processing: A new computational method, built on a probabilistic model of VDJ rearrangement, was used to identify disease-linked TCR variants. TCRdb reprocessing: public reads trimmed at Q25 with fastp, clones called with MiXCR, in-frame beta chains kept. Rows with a matching CDR3 protein are joined into one entry that keeps the most common DNA and genes. The authors' filters were not applied to this entry. The table for this sample lists 150,000 to 200,000 distinct CDR3 sequences; roughly 10% of them were counted only once. 29% of the sample belongs to the ten largest clones. V is cut by 3 bases and J by 0 bases, and the space between the germline ends is 17 bases. From cysteine to phenylalanine, the CDR3 is 16 amino acids long. The only DNA kept is the CDR3, 48 bases in frame from the first base. CDR1 and CDR2 are read off the germline V gene (reference sequence) as DFQATT and SNEGSKA.

This clonotype was seen ten or more times. Its antigen remains unidentified. The input lacks base qualities; no much larger clone sits a single base away. The sequenced material came from blood, either unsorted or a sorted T cell fraction (not recorded which). The V and J genes are TRBV20-1 and TRBJ1-1; TRBD1 could be the D gene, as 5 bases match. The sequence derives from a male donor with ankylosing spondylitis or in good health (not recorded which). The nucleotides are TGCAGTGCTAGTCAGGCCTCCCGGGGGATGAACACTGAAGCTTTCTTT. This sequence encodes CSASQASRGMNTEAFF.